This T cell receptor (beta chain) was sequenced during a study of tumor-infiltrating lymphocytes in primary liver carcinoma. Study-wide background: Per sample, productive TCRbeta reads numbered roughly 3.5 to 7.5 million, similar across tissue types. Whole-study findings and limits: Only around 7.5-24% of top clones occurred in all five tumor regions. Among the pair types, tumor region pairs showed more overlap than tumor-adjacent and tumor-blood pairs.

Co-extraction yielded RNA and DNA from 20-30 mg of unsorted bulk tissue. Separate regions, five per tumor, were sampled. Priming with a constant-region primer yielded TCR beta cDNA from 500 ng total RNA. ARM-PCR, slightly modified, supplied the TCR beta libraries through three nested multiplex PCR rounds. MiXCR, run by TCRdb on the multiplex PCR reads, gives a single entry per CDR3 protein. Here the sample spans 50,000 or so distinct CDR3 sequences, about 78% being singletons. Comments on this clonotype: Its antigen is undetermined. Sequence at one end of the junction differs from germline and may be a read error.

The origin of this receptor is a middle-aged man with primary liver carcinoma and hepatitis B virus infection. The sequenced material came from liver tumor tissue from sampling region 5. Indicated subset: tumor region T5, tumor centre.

In nucleotides, the CDR3 is TGTGCCAGCAGTTACATGGGCGGAGGACAAGGGACCCAGTACTTC. Encoded protein: CASSYMGGGQGTQYF. The gene calls are TRBV6-6 and TRBJ2-5, with D perhaps TRBD1 or TRBD2 (5 bases each). The CDR3 contains 15 residues. The germline gives CDR1 MNHNY, CDR2 SVGAGI (reference sequence).